Listed below are T cell receptor beta chains from one sample, sequenced in a study of immune evolution from preneoplasia to lung adenocarcinoma. Profiled with immunoSEQ multiplex PCR; TCRdb holds only in-frame clones, not every one. Among roughly 40,000 clones listed, 74% were seen once. The material sequenced was FFPE invasive lung adenocarcinoma tissue. The source of these receptors is a person aged 55 to 70 with lung adenocarcinoma. Each CDR3 is given with its conserved first and last residue. The D gene is left open where the match is weak. The size entry is marked missing in some rows and otherwise reads once, few, many or a size class.

d_call j_call v_call clone_size cdr3_length cdr3_nt cdr3_aa
- TRBJ1-2 TRBV6-6 - 14 TGTGCCAGCAGTTCTCTGGGGGGAAACTATGGCTACACCTTC CASSSLGGNYGYTF
- TRBJ1-1 TRBV30 - 12 TGTGCCTGGAGTCACGGGAACACTGAAGCTTTCTTT CAWSHGNTEAFF
- TRBJ2-5 TRBV19 - 13 TGTGCCCCATCTCCTAAGCCCCAAGAGACCCAGTACTTC CAPSPKPQETQYF
- TRBJ2-2 TRBV21-1 - 17 TGTGCCAGCGGTGTAGCCGGGATCCCAGAGAACACCGGGGAGCTGTTTTTT CASGVAGIPENTGELFF
TRBD2 TRBJ2-7 TRBV13 - 19 TGTGCCAGCAGCTTAGAACCGAGGTTCCTTAGCGGGGACTCCTACGAGCAGTACTTC CASSLEPRFLSGDSYEQYF
TRBD1 TRBJ1-5 TRBV27 few 16 TGTGCCAGCAGTTTATCGGGGACAGGCTATAATCAGCCCCAGCATTTT CASSLSGTGYNQPQHF
- TRBJ1-1 TRBV27 - 16 TGTGCCAGCAGTTTATCGGGGGTCGGGGATTACACTGAAGCTTTCTTT CASSLSGVGDYTEAFF
- TRBJ2-2 TRBV11-2 - 14 TGTGCCAGCAGCCGGGCAGGCGGTCCCGGGGAGCTGTTTTTT CASSRAGGPGELFF
- TRBJ1-5 TRBV19 few 15 TGTGCCAGTAGGATAGGCGGGGGAGGTAGTCAGCCCCAGCATTTT CASRIGGGGSQPQHF
- TRBJ2-3 TRBV6-4 - 13 TGTGCCAGCAGTCCCTCCCCCGCAGATACGCAGTATTTT CASSPSPADTQYF
TRBD1 TRBJ1-5 TRBV28 - 16 TGTGCCAGCAGTCTTGGGAACAGGGGGTGGGATCAGCCCCAGCATTTT CASSLGNRGWDQPQHF
- TRBJ2-7 TRBV28 - 14 TGTGCCAGCAGAGGGACCGGGAGTCCCTACGAGCAGTACTTC CASRGTGSPYEQYF
- TRBJ2-1 TRBV11-3 - 11 TGTGCCAGCAGTACCGGGGGTGAGCAGTTCTTC CASSTGGEQFF
TRBD1 TRBJ2-7 TRBV7-9 few 15 TGTGCCAGCAGCTTAGCAGGGGGCGTCACCTACGAGCAGTACTTC CASSLAGGVTYEQYF
- TRBJ2-7 TRBV7-3 - 14 TGTGCCAGCAGCGGGGGCCGAGGGTTGGACGAGCAGTACTTC CASSGGRGLDEQYF
TRBD1 TRBJ2-1 TRBV5-1 - 15 TGCGCCAGCAGTTACGGGACAGGGGTAGGGAATGAGCAGTTCTTC CASSYGTGVGNEQFF
TRBD2 TRBJ2-1 TRBV18 - 12 TGTGCCAGCTCACCCACGGGAGGTGAGCAGTTCTTC CASSPTGGEQFF
- TRBJ2-2 TRBV7-9 - 15 TGTGCCAGCAGCTTAGATCCGGTGCCGACCGGGGAGCTGTTTTTT CASSLDPVPTGELFF
TRBD1 TRBJ1-2 TRBV2 - 13 TGTGCCAGCAGTGAGGACAGGGGCTATGGCTACACCTTC CASSEDRGYGYTF
- TRBJ1-1 TRBV27 few 13 TGTGCCAGCAGCCCCGATGTGGACACAGAAGCTTTCTTT CASSPDVDTEAFF
- TRBJ2-3 TRBV5-6 once 11 TGTGCCAGCAGCCTCGCGGATACGCAGTATTTT CASSLADTQYF
- TRBJ2-7 TRBV28 few 13 TGTGCCAGCAGCCCAATGACCGGAGGCGAGCAGTACTTC CASSPMTGGEQYF
TRBD2 TRBJ2-2 TRBV5-1 - 15 TGCGCCAGCAGACCCGCGACTAGCGCTTCCGGGGAGCTGTTTTTT CASRPATSASGELFF
- TRBJ2-6 TRBV7-9 - 17 TGTGCCAGCTCCCCCGGCCGGGAGATGAGGGGGGCCAACGTCCTGACTTTC CASSPGREMRGANVLTF
- TRBJ2-7 TRBV19 - 14 TGTGCCAGTAGTATAACCGGGACCGGCCTCGAGCAGTACTTC CASSITGTGLEQYF
TRBD2 TRBJ2-3 TRBV28 few 17 TGTGCCAGCAGCCCCACGCCCATGAGACTAGCTTCAGATACGCAGTATTTT CASSPTPMRLASDTQYF
- TRBJ2-7 TRBV28 - 11 TGTGCCAGCAGCCGATACTACGAGCAGTACTTC CASSRYYEQYF
- TRBJ2-7 TRBV18 few 12 TGTGCCAGCTCACCAATGACCCGGGAGCAGTACTTC CASSPMTREQYF
- TRBJ2-1 TRBV7-9 - 18 TGTGCCAGCAGCTCGCCTGTACAGGGCGAGAGCTCCTACAATGAGCAGTTCTTC CASSSPVQGESSYNEQFF
- TRBJ2-5 TRBV12-5 - 12 TGTGCTAGTGGTTTTCTCCCAGAGACCCAGTACTTC CASGFLPETQYF
TRBD2 TRBJ2-7 TRBV5-1 few 14 TGCGCCAGCAGCTTCGCGGGAGGGGCCTACGAGCAGTACTTC CASSFAGGAYEQYF
- TRBJ2-7 TRBV7-8 few 11 TGTGCCAGCAGCTTCCTCTACGAGCAGTACTTC CASSFLYEQYF
- TRBJ2-2 TRBV11-2 - 17 TGTGCCAGCAGCTTAAGGCAGCGACTAGAGGGCACCGGGGAGCTGTTTTTT CASSLRQRLEGTGELFF